The clone carrying this T cell receptor (beta chain) was seen a handful of times. V shed 2 bases and J 1 base; nucleotides not matched to a gene: 5. Germline loops: CDR1 SGHDT, CDR2 YYEEEE. The CDR3 spans 15 residues. This record belongs to a study of cytomegalovirus exposure and HLA in healthy donors. The PCR was carried out with 60 Vbeta primers and 13 Jbeta primers. The table came from immunoSEQ multiplex PCR; TCRdb's copy has only in-frame clones and leaves some out. The table records about 160,000 clones, 65% to 80% of them present only once. The source is a woman aged 45 to 65 in good health and CMV-seropositive. The V call is TRBV5-6, the J call TRBJ1-1; 7 bases are shared with TRBD1. Sequences were obtained from PBMCs. This CDR3 reads CASSFTPGGNTEAFF. The DNA for the CDR3 is TGTGCCAGCAGCTTTACCCCAGGGGGGAACACTGAAGCTTTCTTT.